Sequencing of this T cell receptor beta chain was carried out in a study of T cell responses to AZD1222 COVID-19 vaccine (dated by TCRdb to 2020 to 2023). General notes on the study: AZD1222 recipients given second doses at about 4 weeks or at about 12 weeks were pooled, since spike-specific TCR depth and breadth were not found to differ between the two schedules. A total of roughly 240 trial participants underwent TCR sequencing, of whom about 210 received two doses of AZD1222 and some 26 received two doses of the MenACWY control vaccine. Trial participants were enrolled by age into 18-55, 56-69 and 70-plus year subgroups, with approximately 150, 28 and 58 TCR-sequenced participants respectively.

This specimen's time point label, per the study, means: baseline before first vaccination. Vaccinee samples were obtained from the UK trials COV001 and COV002, which included a single-blind randomized controlled phase 2/3 trial of AZD1222 (ChAdOx1 nCoV-19) in healthy adults. Trial participant PBMC samples were collected at day 0 and day 28 after the second dose for TCRbeta chain sequencing. The CDR3 regions of human TCRbeta chains were analyzed by immunosequencing. As for the original processing: Repertoire TCRs were checked for matches against a reference library of SARS-CoV-2-specific TCRs that had been generated using the MIRA antigen-specificity platform. Breadth was defined as the fraction of unique TCRs that were SARS-CoV-2-associated, and depth was defined as the fraction of total T cells that were SARS-CoV-2-associated. Using the MIRA data, every spike-specific TCR was mapped to the spike region that the TCR reacted to and assigned to either a CD4 or a CD8 class. Log10-transformed breadth and depth values were compared by one-way ANOVA with Sidak's multiple comparisons tests. TCRdb mirrors the immuneACCESS table, restricted to in-frame sequences. Some clones are absent from its copies; in checked studies, under half trace to an unresolved V gene, and the reason for the others is unknown. V, J and clone size were drawn from that table, and D and trimming were deduced from the DNA. Counted in this sample were about 130,000 clones; about 93% of them appeared once. The ten largest make up over 7.5% of the sample.

CDR3 length: 14 amino acids, cysteine to phenylalanine. The only DNA kept is the CDR3, 42 bases in frame from the first base. V trim: 2 bases; J trim: 4 bases; unmatched bases: 3. CDR1 and CDR2, per the germline V gene, are KGHSH and LQKENI. In regard to this clone: No cognate antigen has been identified for it. Base qualities are not at hand, and no much larger clone is one base apart.

The full study reports these points: A significant rise in spike-specific TCR breadth and depth was observed after two AZD1222 doses relative to day 0 and relative to MenACWY recipients. The 56-69-year group was small, and its depth increase did not reach significance, likely because of low power. Conclusions about previously exposed vaccinees are limited because only five to seven AZD1222 recipients were SARS-CoV-2 seropositive at baseline. Because no samples from the day 14 peak response were available, repertoires could be characterized only after the peak T cell response. Nearly half of unique spike-specific TCRs reportedly recognized epitopes outside regions mutated in the B.1.351 and B.1.1.7 variants. Participants were mostly white British and included more females than males, and it was suggested by the authors that clonal diversity may have been underestimated. Vaccine-associated CD4 TCRs spanned the whole spike protein, with dominant responses in regions 160-218 and 743-854.

In this chain, TRBV18 is recombined with TRBJ1-2; 8 junctional bases match TRBD1. The sample in question was peripheral blood, obtained on day 0 of AZD1222 vaccination. The sequence came from an adult in good health. The sequenced DNA is TGTGCCAGCTCACCAGAGGGGACAGGCTATGGCTACACCTTC. Its translation reads: CASSPEGTGYGYTF.